This T cell receptor (beta chain) was recorded in a study of T cells in Graves' hyperthyroidism and ophthalmopathy. Points from the study as a whole: Researchers report that a 13 V-J model separated ophthalmopathy from stable hyperthyroidism.

CDR1 SGHVS and CDR2 FQNEAQ come from the germline V gene. V lost 4 bases, J lost 4 bases, and 13 bases lay in between. The CDR3 contains 15 residues. This clonotype came up a few times. Its specificity is unknown. It was RNA transcripts that yielded the amplified TCR beta CDR3 regions. The HTBI set primed first-round TCR CDR3 RT-PCR. From the multiplex PCR reads, TCRdb called clonotypes with MiXCR, one entry per CDR3 protein. Among hundreds of thousands of distinct CDR3 sequences listed, roughly a third were seen once. Lactation, pregnancy, other autoimmune disease or uncontrolled infection excluded patients.

The chain recombines TRBV7-8 with TRBJ2-2, with D unclear. The origin of this receptor is a woman between 40 and 50 years old with Graves' hyperthyroidism. Sequenced material: blood. The CDR3 DNA reads as TGTGCCAGCAGCTCAACCTCGGACGGCACCGGGGAGCTGTTTTTT. It translates to CASSSTSDGTGELFF.